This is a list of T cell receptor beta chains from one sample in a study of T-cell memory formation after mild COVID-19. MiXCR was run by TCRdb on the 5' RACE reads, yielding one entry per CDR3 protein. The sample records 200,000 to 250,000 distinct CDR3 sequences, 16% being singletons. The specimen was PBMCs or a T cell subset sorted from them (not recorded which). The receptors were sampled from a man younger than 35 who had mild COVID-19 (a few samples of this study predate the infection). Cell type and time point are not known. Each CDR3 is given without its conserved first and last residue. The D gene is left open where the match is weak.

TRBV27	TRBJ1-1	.	ASSPEGVVTEAF
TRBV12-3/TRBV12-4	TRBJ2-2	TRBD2	ASRRLAGTLGELF
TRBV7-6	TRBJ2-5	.	ASSAVRGHQETQY
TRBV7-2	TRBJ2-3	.	ASSELGQGSTDTQY
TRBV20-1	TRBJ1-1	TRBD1	SARERTGGTEAF
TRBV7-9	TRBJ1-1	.	ASSLRSGEARTEAF
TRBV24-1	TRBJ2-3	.	ATSDFEGDTQY
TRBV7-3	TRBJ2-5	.	ASSPGSAETQY
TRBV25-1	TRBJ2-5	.	ASSEYTGSRQETQY
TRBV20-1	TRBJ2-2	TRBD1	SAPGQGAVGELF
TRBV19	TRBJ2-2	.	ASSGISANTGELF
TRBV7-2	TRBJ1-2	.	ASSPYGGLTYGYT
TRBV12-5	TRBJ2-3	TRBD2	ASGLVSGGAQY
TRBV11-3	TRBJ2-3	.	ASSLAGWPVADTQY
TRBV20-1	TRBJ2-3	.	SVPEDTDTQY
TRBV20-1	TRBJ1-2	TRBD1	SARERGTANYGYT
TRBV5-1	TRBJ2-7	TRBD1	ASSRQGPLSEQY
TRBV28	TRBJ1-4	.	ASSSLPGQDEKLF
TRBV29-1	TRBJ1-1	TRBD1	SVNRGPGVTEAF
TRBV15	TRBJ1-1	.	ATSRDAGMNTEAF
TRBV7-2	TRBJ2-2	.	ASSRDRRNTGELF
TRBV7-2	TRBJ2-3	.	ASRRRWDTQY
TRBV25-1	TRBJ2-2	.	ASRMDKHTGELF
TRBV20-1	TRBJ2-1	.	SAGDHSEGEQF
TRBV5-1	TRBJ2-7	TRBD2	ASSAAGSSYEQY
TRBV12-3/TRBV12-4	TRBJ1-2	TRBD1	ASSLWDRVRFGYT
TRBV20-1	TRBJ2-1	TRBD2	SALGGGYNEQF
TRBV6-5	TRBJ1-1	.	ASRPTQLWDTEAF
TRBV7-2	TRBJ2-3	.	ASSLYGASPDTQY
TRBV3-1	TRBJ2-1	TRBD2	ASRRTSGNFYNEQF
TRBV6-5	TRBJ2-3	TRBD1	ASTSTGGVDTQY
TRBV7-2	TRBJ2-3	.	ASSLGGLRTDTQY
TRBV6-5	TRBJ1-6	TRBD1	ASSYGGDRDSPLH
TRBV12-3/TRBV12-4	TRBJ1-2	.	ASSLMGYGYT
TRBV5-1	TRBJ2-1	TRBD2	ASSFFGTSAGEQF
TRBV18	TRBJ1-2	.	ASSPRQFDVYT
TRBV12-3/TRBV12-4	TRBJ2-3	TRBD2	ASRTSGTSTDTQY
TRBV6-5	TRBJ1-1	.	ASSYGVPNTEAF
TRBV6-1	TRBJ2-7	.	ASIGGGYLYEQY
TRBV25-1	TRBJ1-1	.	ASAYRDEGAAF
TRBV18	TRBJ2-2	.	ASSRTGGANTGELF
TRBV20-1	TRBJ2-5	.	SAGGAETQY
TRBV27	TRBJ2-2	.	ASSLQGIYTGELF
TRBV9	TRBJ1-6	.	ASSVGGDNSPLH
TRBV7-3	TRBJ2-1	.	ASSWGGTVFNEQF
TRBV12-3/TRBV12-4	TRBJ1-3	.	ASSLEHVRTIY
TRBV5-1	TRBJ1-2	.	ASSLVPGGRYGYT
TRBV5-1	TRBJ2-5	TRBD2	ASSLVGTSGETQY
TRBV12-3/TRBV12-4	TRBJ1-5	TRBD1	ASSLLGGGGNHPQH
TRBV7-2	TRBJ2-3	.	ASSLGKRATDTQY
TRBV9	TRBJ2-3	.	ASSVDGKSTDTQY
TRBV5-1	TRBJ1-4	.	ASSLGTTGFREKLF
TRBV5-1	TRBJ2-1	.	ASSLVSSPYNEQF
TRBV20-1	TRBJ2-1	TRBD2	SAIRGAGGPNEQF
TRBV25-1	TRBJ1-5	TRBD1	ASSDGRQGSNQPQH